This TCR beta chain was identified during a study of CXCR3-negative and CXCR3-positive naive CD8 T cells. Turning to the study itself: Roughly 1.5 +/- 0.3 million TRB reads came from each library, giving around 140 million in total.

Naive CD8+ T cells had a CD45RO-CCR7+CD27+CD95- phenotype. Study-wide findings and caveats: Naive CXCR3-positive cells had TRB CDR3s more hydrophobic than those of CXCR3-negative naive cells. Each naive subset displayed comparably high diversity, whereas memory CD8+ cells displayed much lower diversity. Unlike memory cells, which differed, naive CXCR3-negative and CXCR3-positive cells had similar TRBV-TRBJ usage.

Researchers prepared the TRB cDNA libraries using 5' RACE with UMI labels. TCRdb reprocessed the 5' RACE reads, with one entry per CDR3 protein and no DNA. Recorded here are 100,000 to 150,000 distinct CDR3 sequences; the top ten clones represent over 0.35%. CDR3 size: 15 residues. As to this clonotype: As yet, its antigen is unknown.

The chain employs TRBV12-3 or TRBV12-4 and TRBJ2-5; TCRdb reports TRBD1, a call that lacks DNA to check it against. Material: naive CXCR3+ CD8+ T cells from blood. Subset given: CD45RO-CCR7+CD27+CD95- naive CD8+ T cells expressing CXCR3 (TNR3+). The TCR originated in a human donor in good health. Some clones in this sample may be carry-over from other donors' samples. The CDR3 region is CASSPQDRGSVTQYF.